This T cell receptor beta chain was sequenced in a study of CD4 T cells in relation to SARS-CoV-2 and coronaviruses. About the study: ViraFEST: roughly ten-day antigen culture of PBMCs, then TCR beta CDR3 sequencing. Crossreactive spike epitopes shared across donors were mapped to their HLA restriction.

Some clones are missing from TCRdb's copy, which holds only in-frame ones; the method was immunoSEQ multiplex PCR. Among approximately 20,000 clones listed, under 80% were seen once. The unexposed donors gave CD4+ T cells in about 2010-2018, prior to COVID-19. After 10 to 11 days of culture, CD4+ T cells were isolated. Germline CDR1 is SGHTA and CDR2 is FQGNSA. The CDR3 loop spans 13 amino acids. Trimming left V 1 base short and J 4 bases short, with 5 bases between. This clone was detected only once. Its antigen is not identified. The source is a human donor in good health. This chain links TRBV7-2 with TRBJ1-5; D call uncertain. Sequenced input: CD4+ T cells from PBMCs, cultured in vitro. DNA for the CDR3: TGTGCCAGCAGCTTAGACCGGAATCAGCCCCAGCATTTT. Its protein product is CASSLDRNQPQHF. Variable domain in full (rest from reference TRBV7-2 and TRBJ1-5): GAGVSQSPSNKVTEKGKDVELRCDPISGHTALYWYRQSLGQGLEFLIYFQGNSAPDKSGLPSDRFSAERTGGSVSTLTIQRTQQEDSAVYLCASSLDRNQPQHFGDGTRLSIL.